This T cell receptor (beta chain) was retrieved from a study of beta chain features in type 1 diabetes. As every portion of the isolated RNA was reverse transcribed, the sequencing read expressed TCRB transcripts. Assay: immunoSEQ multiplex PCR; the TCRdb copy retains only in-frame clones and omits some. The sample comprises approximately 200,000 clones, over 7.5% of which are singletons, and approximately 0.03% rests with the top ten. The CDR3 has 15 residues. The germline CDR1 and CDR2 sequences are SGHDN and FVKESK. With 2 bases clipped from V and 6 bases from J, the junction kept 9 bases outside the gene matches.

The gene calls are TRBV14 and TRBJ2-7, with 8 bases that match TRBD2. Specimen: naive CD4+ T cells from blood. This receptor was identified in a woman aged 18 to 35 in good health. The DNA for the CDR3 is TGTGCCAGCAGCCAAAAATTCGCGGGAGGATCCGAGCAGTACTTC. Its protein is CASSQKFAGGSEQYF. Using reference TRBV14 and TRBJ2-7 for the parts outside the CDR3, the full variable domain is EAGVTQFPSHSVIEKGQTVTLRCDPISGHDNLYWYRRVMGKEIKFLLHFVKESKQDESGMPNNRFLAERTGGTYSTLKVQPAELEDSGVYFCASSQKFAGGSEQYFGPGTRLTVT.